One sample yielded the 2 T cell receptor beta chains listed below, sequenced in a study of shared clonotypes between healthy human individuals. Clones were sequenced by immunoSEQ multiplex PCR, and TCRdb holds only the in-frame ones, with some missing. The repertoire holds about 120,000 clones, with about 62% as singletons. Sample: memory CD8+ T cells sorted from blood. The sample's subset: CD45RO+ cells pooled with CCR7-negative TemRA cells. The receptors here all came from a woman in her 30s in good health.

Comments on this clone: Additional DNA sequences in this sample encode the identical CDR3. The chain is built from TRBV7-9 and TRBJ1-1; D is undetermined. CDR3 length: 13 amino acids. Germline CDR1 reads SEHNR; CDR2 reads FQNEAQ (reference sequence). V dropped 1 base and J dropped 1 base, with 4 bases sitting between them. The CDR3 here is CASSLVANTEAFF. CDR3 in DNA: TGTGCCAGCAGCTTAGTCGCGAACACTGAAGCTTTCTTT.

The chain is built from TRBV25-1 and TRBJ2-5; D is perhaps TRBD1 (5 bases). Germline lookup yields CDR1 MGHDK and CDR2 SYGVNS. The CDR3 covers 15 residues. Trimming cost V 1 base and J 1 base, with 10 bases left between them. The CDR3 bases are TGTGCCAGCAGTGAATCCGCAGGGCCCCAAGAGACCCAGTACTTC. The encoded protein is CASSESAGPQETQYF.